This TCR beta chain was observed in a study of cytomegalovirus exposure and HLA in healthy donors. The overall study: Earlier findings included some 120 million unique TCR beta sequences obtained from 150 million to 200 million T cells.

PCR used 60 Vbeta primers and 13 Jbeta primers. The protocol was immunoSEQ multiplex PCR, while the TCRdb copy is restricted to in-frame clones and leaves out a portion. Among some 130,000 clones, over 60% were seen once, and the ten largest hold 3.5% to 5%. Points on this clone: No antigen is known for it.

Overall study results and limits: Most subjects had HLA-A and HLA-B alleles reportedly predicted accurately by TCR beta sequences.

The source of this sequence is a male donor in good health and CMV-seropositive. Sequencing was performed on PBMCs.

This CDR3 is CASSRRLAGDLGNEQFF. DNA of the CDR3: TGTGCCAGCAGTCGTCGACTAGCGGGGGACCTTGGCAATGAGCAGTTCTTC. The chain is built from TRBV27 and TRBJ2-1; 12 bases agree with TRBD2. V shed 5 bases, J shed 6 bases, and the junction held 11 bases outside the gene matches. The CDR3 spans 17 residues. In germline, CDR1 is MNHEY, CDR2 SMNVEV (reference sequence).